What follows are 18 T cell receptor beta chains derived from one specimen sequenced in a study of identical twins. TCRdb used MiXCR to reprocess the 5' RACE reads, holding one entry per CDR3 protein. This repertoire shows 500,000 or so distinct CDR3 sequences, under 25% found once; its top ten account for about 0.93%. These data were also reused for a study on T cells expressing NK-cell markers.

Sample: CD4+ T cells sorted from blood. Source of these receptors: a woman aged 18-29 years in good health.

This clonotype was counted a few times. The J gene is TRBJ1-6, the V gene TRBV7-2, with 10 bases aligning to TRBD1. This CDR3 is built from 16 residues. CDR1 is SGHTA and CDR2 is FQGNSA in the germline V gene. V lost 0 bases and J lost 8; bases outside the gene matches: 4. The CDR3 protein is CASSLAPGQGYSPLHF. CDR3 bases: TGTGCCAGCAGCTTAGCGCCGGGACAGGGGTATTCACCCCTCCACTTT.

The chain recombines TRBV10-2 with TRBJ2-3, with 10 bases matching TRBD2. The CDR3 spans 18 residues. Germline V CDR1 and CDR2: WSHSY, SAAADI. V shed 8 bases and J 0 bases; nucleotides not matched to a gene: 14. This CDR3 reads CASRKRGGAGQSTDTQYF. Here the CDR3 DNA reads TGCGCCAGCCGAAAGCGGGGGGGTGCAGGCCAGAGCACAGATACGCAGTATTTT.

The chain employs TRBV5-6 and TRBJ2-3, with 7 positions matching TRBD1. The J segment lost 5 bases and the V segment lost 0 bases, leaving 6 bases of the junction unmatched. CDR3 size: 15 residues. CDR1 is SGHDT and CDR2 is YYEEEE in the germline V gene. This CDR3 is CASSLVTGYGDTQYF. The CDR3 nucleotides read TGTGCCAGCAGCTTGGTGACAGGGTATGGAGATACGCAGTATTTT. The complete variable domain, with remaining parts taken from reference TRBV5-6 and TRBJ2-3, reads DAGVTQSPTHLIKTRGQQVTLRCSPKSGHDTVSWYQQALGQGPQFIFQYYEEEERQRGNFPDRFSGHQFPNYSSELNVNALLLGDSALYLCASSLVTGYGDTQYFGPGTRLTVL.

In DNA form, the CDR3 reads TGCGCCAGCAGCTTGAATCTGGGACCTAGGGAGACCCAGTACTTC. Translating it yields CASSLNLGPRETQYF. This chain joins TRBV5-1 and TRBJ2-5; the D gene could be TRBD1 or TRBD2 (5 bases each). CDR1 is SGHRS, CDR2 YFSETQ, per germline. V lost 1 base to trimming and J lost 5 bases, with 15 bases between them. This CDR3 is built from 15 residues. Combining the CDR3 with reference TRBV5-1 and TRBJ2-5 gives the whole variable domain KAGVTQTPRYLIKTRGQQVTLSCSPISGHRSVSWYQQTPGQGLQFLFEYFSETQRNKGNFPGRFSGRQFSNSRSEMNVSTLELGDSALYLCASSLNLGPRETQYFGPGTRLLVL.

This clonotype was seen once. The chain recombines TRBV3-1 with TRBJ2-2; D perhaps matches TRBD2 (5 bases). V gave up 0 bases and J gave up 3 bases, with 17 bases separating them. The CDR3 runs to 18 residues. In germline, CDR1 is LGHDT, CDR2 YNNKEL (reference sequence). The CDR3 region is CASSQDPAEALHTGELFF. Here the CDR3 DNA reads TGTGCCAGCAGCCAAGACCCCGCGGAGGCGCTGCACACCGGGGAGCTGTTTTTT.

Of note for this clonotype: A junction end diverges from the germline sequence, so it may reflect a read error. V usage is TRBV20-1 and J usage is TRBJ2-4; weak D call: TRBD1 (6 bases). Germline V gene data show CDR1 as DFQATT and CDR2 as SNEGSKA (reference sequence). The CDR3 runs to 15 residues. This CDR3 is CSARAGTPSKNIQYF. In nucleotides, the CDR3 is TGCAGTGCCAGAGCCGGGACACCTTCCAAAAACATTCAGTACTTC.

The rearrangement links TRBV25-1 to TRBJ1-2, with unresolved D. The ends were cut back, 5 bases at V and 4 bases at J, with 14 bases in the middle. The CDR3 runs to 14 residues. Germline CDR1 reads MGHDK; CDR2 reads SYGVNS. CDR3 sequence (DNA): TGTGCCAGCAGTTCCCCTGTGAAGGCCTATGGCTACACCTTC. Its translation is CASSSPVKAYGYTF.

This clonotype was recorded a few times. The chain couples TRBV6-2 or TRBV6-3 to TRBJ1-5; 8 bases line up with TRBD1. V was clipped by 9 bases and J by 10 bases; unmatched bases: 14. This CDR3 has 14 amino acids. Germline-derived CDR1 and CDR2 are MNHEY and SVGEGT. DNA of the CDR3: TGTGCCAGTAGTCTGACAGGGGCTCCACTTCCCCAGCATTTT. Translating gives CASSLTGAPLPQHF.

This chain joins TRBV7-9 and TRBJ1-2; maybe TRBD1 (5 bases). The CDR3 contains 13 residues. The V gene lost 7 bases and the J gene lost 8 bases, with 17 bases spanning the gap. The V gene's germline CDR1 is SEHNR and CDR2 FQNEAQ (reference sequence). This chain's CDR3 is CASTDQDTGGYTF. CDR3 nucleotides: TGTGCCAGCACCGACCAGGACACGGGGGGCTACACCTTC.

This clonotype was observed once. J is TRBJ2-1 and V is TRBV9; TRBD2 matches 10 bases. The CDR3 has 15 residues. CDR1 and CDR2 (germline): SGDLS, YYNGEE. V shed 0 bases and J 4 bases; nucleotides not matched to a gene: 1. The CDR3 reads CASSVVLAGYNEQFF. In DNA, the CDR3 is TGTGCCAGCAGCGTAGTACTAGCGGGGTACAATGAGCAGTTCTTC.

In this sample, this clonotype turned up a few times. The chain carries TRBV20-1 and TRBJ1-5; 8 bases agree with TRBD1. The trim removed 4 bases at V and 5 bases at J, leaving 4 bases unmatched. The CDR3 is 13 residues long. CDR1 DFQATT and CDR2 SNEGSKA come from the germline V gene (reference sequence). CDR3 sequence (DNA): TGCAGTGCTACTCAACAGGGGGATCAGCCCCAGCATTTT. Amino acid sequence: CSATQQGDQPQHF.

This clonotype showed up just a few times. The CDR3 DNA reads as TGTGCCAGCAGTGACAGATACTACGAGCAGTACTTC. Amino acid sequence: CASSDRYYEQYF. The gene calls are TRBV12-3 or TRBV12-4 and TRBJ2-7; the D gene is possibly TRBD1 (5 bases). V lost 5 bases and J 3 bases, leaving 8 bases between the germline ends. The CDR3 runs 12 residues.

This clonotype was recorded a few times. The chain recombines TRBV3-1 with TRBJ2-1; the D call may be TRBD1 or TRBD2 (5 bases each). V lost 2 bases to trimming and J lost 11 bases, with 10 bases between them. Germline V gene data show CDR1 as LGHDT and CDR2 as YNNKEL (reference sequence). This CDR3 comprises 12 residues. The DNA for the CDR3 is TGTGCCAGCAGCCAAAATCCGGGACAGCAGTTCTTC. Its protein product is CASSQNPGQQFF.

This clonotype was seen repeatedly, ten times or more. This chain links TRBV12-3 or TRBV12-4 with TRBJ2-1; D is possibly TRBD2 (6 bases). The CDR3 has 18 residues. The V and J ends lost 6 bases and 15 bases respectively, with 36 bases between them. CDR3 nucleotide sequence: TGTGCCAGCAGGACCGGGAGAGGACTCATGCCTTCCCCCTCCCCAGGGTTCTTC. It specifies CASRTGRGLMPSPSPGFF.

V and J are TRBV2 and TRBJ2-7; D is perhaps TRBD1 or TRBD2 (5 bases each). With 4 bases removed from V and 2 bases from J, the gap between germline ends came to 15 bases. The CDR3 spans 15 residues. CDR1 is SNHLY and CDR2 is FYNNEI in the germline V gene. The chain's CDR3 is CASSGGPGVPYEQYF. CDR3 nucleotides: TGTGCCAGCAGTGGGGGACCCGGGGTCCCCTACGAGCAGTACTTC.

The chain couples TRBV30 to TRBJ2-3; 9 positions agree with TRBD1. The CDR3 sequence is 15 residues long. With 2 bases clipped from V and 4 bases from J, the junction kept 7 bases outside the gene matches. Per the germline V gene, CDR1 is GTSNPN and CDR2 is SVGIG (reference sequence). The CDR3 protein is CAWSPGQGTADTQYF. The DNA for the CDR3 is TGTGCCTGGAGTCCGGGACAGGGTACGGCAGATACGCAGTATTTT. The whole variable domain, remainder taken from reference TRBV30 and TRBJ2-3, is SQTIHQWPATLVQPVGSPLSLECTVEGTSNPNLYWYRQAAGRGLQLLFYSVGIGQISSEVPQNLSASRPQDRQFILSSKKLLLSDSGFYLCAWSPGQGTADTQYFGPGTRLTVL.

This clonotype was found a few times. This chain joins TRBV5-1 and TRBJ1-4; TRBD1 matches at 11 bases. CDR3 length equals 14 residues. The V gene's germline CDR1 is SGHRS and CDR2 YFSETQ. The V segment lost 4 bases and the J segment 8 bases; nucleotides outside the gene matches: 4. CDR3 protein: CASSPWDRGEKLFF. CDR3 DNA: TGCGCCAGCAGCCCCTGGGACAGGGGGGAAAAACTGTTTTTT.

V and J are TRBV9 and TRBJ1-2; D gene unclear. The length of the CDR3 is 14 residues. Trimming removed 2 bases at V and 7 bases at J, with 15 bases between. CDR1 is SGDLS, CDR2 YYNGEE, per germline. The CDR3 DNA follows: TGTGCCAGCAGCGTCGAGGCGAGTTTGGGTGGCTACACCTTC. This codes for CASSVEASLGGYTF. Looking up the rest from reference TRBV9 and TRBJ1-2 gives the full variable domain: DSGVTQTPKHLITATGQRVTLRCSPRSGDLSVYWYQQSLDQGLQFLIQYYNGEERAKGNILERFSAQQFPDLHSELNLSSLELGDSALYFCASSVEASLGGYTFGSGTRLTVV.